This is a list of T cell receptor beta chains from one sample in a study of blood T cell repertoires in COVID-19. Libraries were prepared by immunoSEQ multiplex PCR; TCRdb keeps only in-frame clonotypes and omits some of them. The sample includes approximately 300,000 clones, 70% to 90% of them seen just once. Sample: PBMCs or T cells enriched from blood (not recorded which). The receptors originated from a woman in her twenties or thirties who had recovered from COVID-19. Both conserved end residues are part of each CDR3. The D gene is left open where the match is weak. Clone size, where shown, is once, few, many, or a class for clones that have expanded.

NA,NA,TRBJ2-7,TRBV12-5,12,CASGPGLYEQYF,TGTGCTAGTGGGCCGGGTCTCTACGAGCAGTACTTC
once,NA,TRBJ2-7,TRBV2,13,CASRRGEDYEQYF,TGTGCCAGCAGGCGAGGGGAGGACTACGAGCAGTACTTC
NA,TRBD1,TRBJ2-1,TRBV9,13,CASSVDRGEEQFF,TGTGCCAGCAGCGTTGACAGGGGAGAGGAGCAGTTCTTC
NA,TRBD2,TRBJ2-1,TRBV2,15,CASRWSLAVNNEQFF,TGTGCCAGCAGGTGGTCCCTAGCGGTAAACAATGAGCAGTTCTTC
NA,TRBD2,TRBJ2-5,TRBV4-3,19,CASSPRQGKAGASGETQYF,TGCGCCAGCAGCCCCCGGCAGGGGAAAGCGGGGGCCAGCGGGGAGACCCAGTACTTC
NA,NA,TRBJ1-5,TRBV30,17,CAWSGIRGVFVNQPQHF,TGTGCCTGGAGTGGGATTCGGGGGGTTTTTGTCAATCAGCCCCAGCATTTT
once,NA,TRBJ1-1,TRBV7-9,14,CASSFEGLGTEAFF,TGTGCCAGCAGCTTTGAGGGTTTGGGCACTGAAGCTTTCTTT
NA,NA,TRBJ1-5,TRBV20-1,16,CSASPGGPNSNQPQHF,TGCAGTGCTAGTCCCGGGGGGCCCAACAGCAATCAGCCCCAGCATTTT
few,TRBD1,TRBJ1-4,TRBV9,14,CASSPQQGAEKLFF,TGTGCCAGCAGCCCGCAACAGGGGGCTGAAAAACTGTTTTTT
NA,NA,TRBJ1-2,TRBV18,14,CASSPPTAPYGYTF,TGTGCCAGCTCACCACCGACAGCCCCCTATGGCTACACCTTC
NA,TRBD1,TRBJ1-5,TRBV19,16,CASSILGQGPNQPQHF,TGTGCCAGTAGTATTTTGGGACAGGGACCAAATCAGCCCCAGCATTTT
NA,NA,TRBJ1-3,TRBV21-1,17,CASSKGGTAISGNTIYF,TGTGCCAGCAGCAAAGGGGGGACAGCTATCTCTGGAAACACCATATATTTT
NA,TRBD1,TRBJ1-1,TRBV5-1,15,CASSPTGTGNTEAFF,TGCGCCAGCAGCCCGACCGGGACAGGGAACACTGAAGCTTTCTTT
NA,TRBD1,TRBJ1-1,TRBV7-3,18,CASSPQSPGGRLNTEAFF,TGTGCCAGCAGCCCCCAATCGCCAGGGGGGAGATTGAACACTGAAGCTTTCTTT
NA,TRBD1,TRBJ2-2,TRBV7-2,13,CASSFTGVGELFF,TGTGCCAGCAGCTTCACAGGGGTGGGGGAGCTGTTTTTT
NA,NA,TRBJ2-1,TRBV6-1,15,CASSEASDPYNEQFF,TGTGCCAGCAGTGAAGCTAGCGACCCCTACAATGAGCAGTTCTTC
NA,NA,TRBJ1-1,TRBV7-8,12,CASSSQGTEAFF,TGTGCCAGCAGCTCGCAGGGTACTGAAGCTTTCTTT
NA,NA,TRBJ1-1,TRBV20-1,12,CSASQLATEAFF,TGCAGTGCTAGTCAGTTGGCCACTGAAGCTTTCTTT
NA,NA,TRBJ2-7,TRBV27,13,CASSPTGFYEQYF,TGTGCCAGCAGTCCAACAGGGTTCTACGAGCAGTACTTC
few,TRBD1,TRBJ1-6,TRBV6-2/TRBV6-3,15,CASSKGQGASSPLHF,TGTGCCAGCAGTAAGGGACAGGGGGCTAGTTCACCCCTCCACTTT